The present T cell receptor beta chain was sequenced within a study of T cells in tuberculosis. V lost 0 bases, J lost 6 bases, and 6 bases stayed unmatched. The CDR3 consists of 17 residues. Germline V gene data show CDR1 as SGHDN and CDR2 as FVKESK. The protocol was immunoSEQ multiplex PCR, while the TCRdb copy is restricted to in-frame clones and leaves out a portion. This table holds around 25,000 clones, around nine tenths found once. The clonotype originates from a donor between 10 and 29 years old with latent tuberculosis or without tuberculosis infection. Some clones in this sample may be carry-over from other donors' samples. V is TRBV14 and J is TRBJ2-1, with TRBD2 identical over 12 bases. Sequencing used PBMCs. The CDR3, as DNA: TGTGCCAGCAGCCAAGATCGGGGACTAGCGGGCCGCAATGAGCAGTTCTTC. Encoded protein: CASSQDRGLAGRNEQFF.